This T cell receptor (beta chain) was obtained from a study of read filtering for tumor transcriptome and immune sequencing. Study context: Patients were around 17 male and some 15 female, mean age 65.9 years, range about 47 to 85.

CDR3 size: 14 residues. J was trimmed by 0 bases and V by 8 bases; bases with no gene match: 4. Germline loops: CDR1 MDHEN, CDR2 SYDVKM. Many counts were recorded for this clonotype. This library used roughly 400 ng RNA and molecular barcoded adaptors spanning alpha/delta and beta/gamma chains. Each CDR3 protein is one row after TCRdb ran MiXCR on the reads. The table lists about 86,000 distinct CDR3 sequences, 9% to 15% of them singletons, with about 15% in the top ten. The sequence was obtained from a donor aged 40 or over with multiple myeloma. Material: a population of CD138-negative cells sorted from bone marrow. The genes are TRBV28 and TRBJ2-1; 7 bases line up with TRBD2. The CDR3 sequence is CASRAGRSYNEQFF. The DNA of the CDR3 is TGTGCCAGCCGAGCGGGACGCTCCTACAATGAGCAGTTCTTC.